This T cell receptor beta chain was retrieved from a study of graft-versus-host responses after intestinal transplantation (TCRdb year 2021). With regard to the full study: Multivisceral, liver-intestinal, or isolated intestinal transplants were received by the recipients. Samples from three later patients were sequenced in-house on an Illumina MiSeq with MiXCR processing rather than by the commercial service. A peak of at least 4% donor T cells among recipient peripheral blood mononuclear cells was the definition used for donor T cell macrochimerism. To identify alloreactive clones, pre-transplant mixed lymphocyte reaction products were sequenced and compared with unstimulated pre-transplant donor and recipient T cells. Bulk TCR-beta CDR3 sequencing was used to track graft-versus-host and host-versus-graft alloreactive T cell clones in the graft, circulation and bone marrow after intestinal transplantation. Every recipient was given anti-thymocyte globulin induction, then maintenance tacrolimus and steroids for roughly three years. A cohort of more than 20 intestinal transplant recipients, including one retransplant, was enrolled, and 3 patients lacking pretransplant specimens were excluded. General findings and caveats noted by the study authors: The relatively low number and heterogeneity of intestinal transplant patients limited the conclusions. Early after transplant, peak levels of circulating GvH clones were found to be associated with declines in HvG clones. GvH clones were detected in recipient bone marrow, and some appeared earlier in ileal mucosa or blood, consistent with an intestinal mucosal origin. High GvH to HvG T cell clonal ratios were observed in the allografts of patients with donor T cell macrochimerism.

Receptor libraries were prepared by the immunoSEQ multiplex PCR assay. In most patients, genomic DNA was isolated using the Qiagen DNeasy Blood and Tissue Kit and sent frozen to Adaptive Biotechnologies for TCR sequencing. Adaptive Biotechnologies carried out high-throughput TCR-beta CDR3 sequencing of genomic DNA for most patients. The study's own analysis went as follows. TCR sequencing data for 18 patients were retrieved from Adaptive's ImmunoSEQ software; three other patients were processed with MiXCR and VDJtools. To correct CD4 versus CD8 sorting errors, sequences present in both subsets at a frequency ratio below 5:1 were removed. Because the origin of CDR3 nucleotide sequences shared between donor and recipient could not be assigned, those sequences were removed. At least 2-fold expansion over unstimulated cells and a minimum CFSE-low frequency of 0.002% (template counts) or 0.001% (read counts) were required for clones to be classified as alloreactive. Mappable clones were those detected in sequenced pre-transplant spleen, lymph node, or MLR CFSE-low populations of the donor or recipient. Cumulative frequency of alloreactive clones was calculated as a percentage of all sequences weighted by copy number. As stored in TCRdb, this immuneACCESS dataset retains in-frame rearrangements with V and J assigned. A fraction of the clones does not appear; measured against another copy, unresolved V genes explain less than half of the discrepancy, and the remainder lacks a known reason. The V and J calls and the clone size are those of that table, but D and trimming were determined from the DNA. For this sample there are under 90,000 clones; around 91% appear just once. Roughly 3.9% of the sample belongs to the ten largest clones.

Clipping removes 0 bases from V and 3 bases from J, with 0 as the unmatched junction base count. CDR1 and CDR2 (MRHNA, SNTAGT) derive from the germline V gene. Including the terminal cysteine and phenylalanine, the CDR3 comprises 15 residues. CDR3 DNA is the only sequence kept; it has 45 bases, read in frame from the first base. Remarks on this clone: The antigen it binds to is not known. Base qualities are not provided; no much larger clone lies one nucleotide away.

The time point label here, explained by the study, means: cells obtained before transplantation from donor or recipient. CD3+CD4+ and CD3+CD8+ populations were FACS-sorted from unstimulated pre-transplant donor and recipient cells taken from spleen or lymph nodes. Here the chain combines TRBV6-4 and TRBJ2-1; a stretch of 9 junction bases matches TRBD2. Sequencing was performed on unstimulated CD8+ T cells sorted from spleen or lymph node cells, taken before transplant. This TCR was sampled from a human donor who was the organ donor for an intestinal transplant. The CDR3 here reads CASSDSRGGYNEQFF. The base sequence is TGTGCCAGCAGTGACTCGCGGGGGGGCTACAATGAGCAGTTCTTC.